This TCR beta chain was sequenced in a study of T cells after yellow fever vaccination. Overall study results and limits: Some clonotypes were seen in both the CD4 and the CD8 compartments. These made up a small share and likely arose from convergent recombination. Weaker, the secondary response peaked sooner, at day 5 versus 15. Most primary-vaccination clones recurred post-booster (just under 98% CD4, 88% CD8).

Template switching by 5'RACE produced TCR cDNA, adding a universal primer site and UMIs. TCRdb re-derived calls from the 5' RACE reads in MiXCR, one entry per CDR3 protein. The profile shows some 220,000 distinct CDR3 sequences, approximately 3% of them singletons. The CDR3 is 15 amino acids. Trimming at V came to 0 bases and at J to 2 bases, leaving 4 bases not matched to a gene. The V gene's germline CDR1 is MNHEY and CDR2 SMNVEV (reference sequence). Notes on this clonotype: No antigen is known for it.

This rearrangement joins TRBV27 to TRBJ2-7; 7 nucleotides agree with TRBD1. The sequence came from a man aged 18-30 years who received the YFV17D yellow fever vaccine. The sequencing used CD4+ T cells sorted from PBMCs, collected 10 days after the yellow fever booster vaccination. The CDR3 DNA reads as TGTGCCAGCAGTTTATCGTGGGGACAGACCTACGAGCAGTACTTC. Amino acids: CASSLSWGQTYEQYF.